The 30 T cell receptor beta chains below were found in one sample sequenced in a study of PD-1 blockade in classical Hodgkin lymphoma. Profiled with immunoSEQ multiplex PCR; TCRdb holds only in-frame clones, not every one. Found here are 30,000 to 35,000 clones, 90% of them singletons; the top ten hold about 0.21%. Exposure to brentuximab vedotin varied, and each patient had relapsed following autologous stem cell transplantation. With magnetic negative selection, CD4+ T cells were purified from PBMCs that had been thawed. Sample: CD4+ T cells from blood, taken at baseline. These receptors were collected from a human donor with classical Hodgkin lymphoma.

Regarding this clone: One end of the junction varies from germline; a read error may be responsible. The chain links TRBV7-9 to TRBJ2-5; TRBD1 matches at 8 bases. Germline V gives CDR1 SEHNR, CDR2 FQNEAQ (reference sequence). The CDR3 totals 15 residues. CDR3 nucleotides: TGTGTCAGCAGCTCAGGGGGCGAGATAGGGGAGACCCAGTACTTC. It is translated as CVSSSGGEIGETQYF.

CDR3 nucleotides: TGCGCCAGCAGCCAAGATTCGCGCCAGAGCTACGAGCAGTACTTC. Amino acid sequence: CASSQDSRQSYEQYF. The chain recombines TRBV4-1 with TRBJ2-7; D call uncertain. The V end was cut by 0 bases, the J end by 3 bases, with 12 bases between. CDR1 and CDR2 from the germline V gene are MGHRA and YSYEKL. The CDR3 is made up of 15 amino acids.

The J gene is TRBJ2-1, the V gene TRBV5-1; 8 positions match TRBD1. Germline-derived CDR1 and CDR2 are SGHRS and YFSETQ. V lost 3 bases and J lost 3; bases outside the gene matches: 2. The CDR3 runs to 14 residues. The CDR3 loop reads CASSSTGDYNEQFF. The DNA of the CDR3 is TGCGCCAGCAGCTCGACAGGGGACTACAATGAGCAGTTCTTC.

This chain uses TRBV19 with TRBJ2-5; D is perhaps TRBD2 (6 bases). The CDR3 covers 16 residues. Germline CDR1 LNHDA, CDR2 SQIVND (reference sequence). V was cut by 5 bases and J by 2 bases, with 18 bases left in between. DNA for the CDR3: TGTGCCAGTAGTTCGTGGCGGGAAGCTTCTCAAGAGACCCAGTACTTC. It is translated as CASSSWREASQETQYF. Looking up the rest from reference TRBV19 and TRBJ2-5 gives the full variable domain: DGGITQSPKYLFRKEGQNVTLSCEQNLNHDAMYWYRQDPGQGLRLIYYSQIVNDFQKGDIAEGYSVSREKKESFPLTVTSAQKNPTAFYLCASSSWREASQETQYFGPGTRLLVL.

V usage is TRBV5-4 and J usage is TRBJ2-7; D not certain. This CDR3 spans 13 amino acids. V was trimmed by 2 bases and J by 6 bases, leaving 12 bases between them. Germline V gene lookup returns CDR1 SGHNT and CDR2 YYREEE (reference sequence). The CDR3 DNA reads TGTGCCAGCAGCTTCAAGGGAACCATCGAGCAGTACTTC. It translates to CASSFKGTIEQYF.

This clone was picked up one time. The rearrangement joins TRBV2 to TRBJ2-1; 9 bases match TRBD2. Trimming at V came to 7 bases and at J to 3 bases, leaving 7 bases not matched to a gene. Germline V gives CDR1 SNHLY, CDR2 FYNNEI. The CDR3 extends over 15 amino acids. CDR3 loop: CASTTHSGSYNEQFF. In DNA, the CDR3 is TGTGCCAGCACCACCCATAGCGGGAGCTACAATGAGCAGTTCTTC. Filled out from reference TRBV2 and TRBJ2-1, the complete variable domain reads EPEVTQTPSHQVTQMGQEVILRCVPISNHLYFYWYRQILGQKVEFLVSFYNNEISEKSEIFDDQFSVERPDGSNFTLKIRSTKLEDSAMYFCASTTHSGSYNEQFFGPGTRLTVL.

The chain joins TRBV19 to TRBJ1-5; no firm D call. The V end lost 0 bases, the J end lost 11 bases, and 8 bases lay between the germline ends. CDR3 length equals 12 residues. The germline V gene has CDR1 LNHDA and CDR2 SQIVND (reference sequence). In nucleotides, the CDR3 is TGTGCCAGTAGTATAGATCCGGCGGCCCAGCATTTT. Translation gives CASSIDPAAQHF.

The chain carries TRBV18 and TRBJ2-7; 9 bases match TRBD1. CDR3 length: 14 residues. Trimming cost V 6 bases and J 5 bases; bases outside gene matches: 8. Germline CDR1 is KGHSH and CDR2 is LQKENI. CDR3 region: CASSPGQGHDEQYF. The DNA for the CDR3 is TGTGCCAGCTCGCCGGGACAGGGTCACGACGAGCAGTACTTC.

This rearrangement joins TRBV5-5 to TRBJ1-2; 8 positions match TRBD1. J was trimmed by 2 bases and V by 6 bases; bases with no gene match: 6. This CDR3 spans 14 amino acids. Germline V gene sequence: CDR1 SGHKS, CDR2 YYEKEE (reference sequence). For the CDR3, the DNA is TGTGCCAGCATCCCCGGACAGGGAAACTATGGCTACACCTTC. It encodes CASIPGQGNYGYTF. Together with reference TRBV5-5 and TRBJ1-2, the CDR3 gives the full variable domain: DAGVTQSPTHLIKTRGQQVTLRCSPISGHKSVSWYQQVLGQGPQFIFQYYEKEERGRGNFPDRFSARQFPNYSSELNVNALLLGDSALYLCASIPGQGNYGYTFGSGTRLTVV.

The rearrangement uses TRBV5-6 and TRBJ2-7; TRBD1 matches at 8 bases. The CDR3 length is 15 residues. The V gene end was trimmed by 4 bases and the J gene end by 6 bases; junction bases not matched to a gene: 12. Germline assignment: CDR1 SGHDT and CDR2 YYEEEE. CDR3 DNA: TGTGCCAGCAGCGTCGCCTCAGGGGGCTTACGCGAGCAGTACTTC. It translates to CASSVASGGLREQYF.

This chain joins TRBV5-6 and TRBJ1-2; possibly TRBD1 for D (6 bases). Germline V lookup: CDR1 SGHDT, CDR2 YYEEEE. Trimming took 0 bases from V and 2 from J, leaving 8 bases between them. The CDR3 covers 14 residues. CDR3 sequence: CASSLVGQNYGYTF. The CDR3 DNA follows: TGTGCCAGCAGCTTGGTCGGACAGAACTATGGCTACACCTTC.

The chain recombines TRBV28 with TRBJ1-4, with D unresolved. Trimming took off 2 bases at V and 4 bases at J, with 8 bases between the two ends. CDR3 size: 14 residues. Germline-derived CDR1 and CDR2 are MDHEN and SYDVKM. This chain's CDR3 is CASSLAALNEKLFF. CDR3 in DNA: TGTGCCAGCAGTTTAGCGGCCCTTAATGAAAAACTGTTTTTT. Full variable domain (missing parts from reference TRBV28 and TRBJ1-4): DVKVTQSSRYLVKRTGEKVFLECVQDMDHENMFWYRQDPGLGLRLIYFSYDVKMKEKGDIPEGYSVSREKKERFSLILESASTNQTSMYLCASSLAALNEKLFFGSGTQLSVL.

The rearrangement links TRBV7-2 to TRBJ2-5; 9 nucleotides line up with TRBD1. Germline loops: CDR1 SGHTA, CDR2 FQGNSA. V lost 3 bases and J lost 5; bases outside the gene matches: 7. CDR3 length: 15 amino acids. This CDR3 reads CASSFGGTGRETQYF. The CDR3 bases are TGTGCCAGCAGCTTTGGGGGGACAGGGCGCGAGACCCAGTACTTC.

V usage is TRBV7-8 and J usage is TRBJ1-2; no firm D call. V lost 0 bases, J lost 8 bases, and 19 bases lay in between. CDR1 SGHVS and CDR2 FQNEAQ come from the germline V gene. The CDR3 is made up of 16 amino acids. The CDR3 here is CASSLALADQRAGYTF. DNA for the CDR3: TGTGCCAGCAGCTTAGCATTGGCAGACCAACGAGCGGGCTACACCTTC.

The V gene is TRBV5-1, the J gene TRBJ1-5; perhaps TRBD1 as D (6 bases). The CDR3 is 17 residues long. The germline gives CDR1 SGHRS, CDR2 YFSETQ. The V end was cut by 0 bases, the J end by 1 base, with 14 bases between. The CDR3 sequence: CASSLDGGPRSNQPQHF. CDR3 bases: TGCGCCAGCAGCTTGGATGGGGGCCCGAGGAGCAATCAGCCCCAGCATTTT. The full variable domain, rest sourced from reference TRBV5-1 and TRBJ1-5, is KAGVTQTPRYLIKTRGQQVTLSCSPISGHRSVSWYQQTPGQGLQFLFEYFSETQRNKGNFPGRFSGRQFSNSRSEMNVSTLELGDSALYLCASSLDGGPRSNQPQHFGDGTRLSIL.

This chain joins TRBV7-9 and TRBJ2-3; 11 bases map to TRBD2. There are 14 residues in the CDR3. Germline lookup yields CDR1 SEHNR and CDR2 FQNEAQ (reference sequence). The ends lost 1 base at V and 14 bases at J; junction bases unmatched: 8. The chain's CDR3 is CASSLDSGTSGGYF. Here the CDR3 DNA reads TGTGCCAGCAGCTTAGACTCCGGGACTAGCGGAGGGTATTTT.

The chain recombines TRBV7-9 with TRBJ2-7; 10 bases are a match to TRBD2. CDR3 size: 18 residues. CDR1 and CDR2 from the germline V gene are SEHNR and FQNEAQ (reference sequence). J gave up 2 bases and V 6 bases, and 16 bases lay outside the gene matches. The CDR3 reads CASSRDLIAGGRTYEQYF. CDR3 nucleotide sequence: TGTGCCAGCAGTCGCGACCTAATAGCGGGAGGCCGAACCTACGAGCAGTACTTC.

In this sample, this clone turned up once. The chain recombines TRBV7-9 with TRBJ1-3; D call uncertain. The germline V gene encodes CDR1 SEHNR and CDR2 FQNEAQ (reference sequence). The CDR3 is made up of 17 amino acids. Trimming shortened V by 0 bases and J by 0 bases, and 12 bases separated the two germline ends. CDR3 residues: CASSLAPGESSGNTIYF. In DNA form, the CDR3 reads TGTGCCAGCAGCTTAGCGCCGGGAGAGAGCTCTGGAAACACCATATATTTT.

Here the CDR3 reads CASSSTRGGPRGYTF. The CDR3, as DNA: TGTGCCAGCAGCTCAACCCGCGGGGGGCCTCGGGGCTACACCTTC. The V gene is TRBV5-4, the J gene TRBJ1-2; D might be TRBD1 (6 bases). The germline V and J ends were trimmed by 3 bases and 8 bases, with 20 bases remaining between them. Looked up from germline, CDR1 is SGHNT and CDR2 is YYREEE (reference sequence). The CDR3 totals 15 residues.

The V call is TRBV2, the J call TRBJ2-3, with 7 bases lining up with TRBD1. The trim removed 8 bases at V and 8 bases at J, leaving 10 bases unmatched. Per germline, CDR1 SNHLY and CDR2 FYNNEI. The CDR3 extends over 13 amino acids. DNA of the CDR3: TGTGCCAGCGACAGGGCGACGATTGGTACGCAGTATTTT. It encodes CASDRATIGTQYF.

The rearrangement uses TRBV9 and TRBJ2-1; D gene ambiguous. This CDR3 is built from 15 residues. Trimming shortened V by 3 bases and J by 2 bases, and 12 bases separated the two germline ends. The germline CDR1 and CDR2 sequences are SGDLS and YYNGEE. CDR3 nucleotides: TGTGCCAGCAGCGCTTTCGGTCTCGCCTACAATGAGCAGTTCTTC. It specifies CASSAFGLAYNEQFF.

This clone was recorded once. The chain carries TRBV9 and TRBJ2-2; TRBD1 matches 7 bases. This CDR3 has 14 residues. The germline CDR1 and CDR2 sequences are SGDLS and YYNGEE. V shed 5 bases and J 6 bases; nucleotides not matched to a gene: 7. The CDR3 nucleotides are TGTGCCAGCAGAGACACAGGGGCACCCGGGGAGCTGTTTTTT. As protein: CASRDTGAPGELFF.

The CDR3 loop reads CASSIGLGGRQPQHF. The CDR3 nucleotides read TGTGCCAGTAGTATAGGGCTCGGGGGGCGGCAGCCCCAGCATTTT. The J gene is TRBJ1-5, the V gene TRBV19, with D perhaps matching TRBD1 (6 bases). The CDR3 runs to 15 residues. V lost 1 base and J lost 7, with 14 bases in between. Germline V gives CDR1 LNHDA, CDR2 SQIVND (reference sequence).

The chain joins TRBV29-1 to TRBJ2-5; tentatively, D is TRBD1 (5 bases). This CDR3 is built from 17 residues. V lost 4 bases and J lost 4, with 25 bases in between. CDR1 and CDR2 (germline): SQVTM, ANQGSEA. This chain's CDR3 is CSVVERRPGWGGETQYF. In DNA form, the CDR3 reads TGCAGCGTTGTGGAACGTCGGCCAGGGTGGGGCGGAGAGACCCAGTACTTC.

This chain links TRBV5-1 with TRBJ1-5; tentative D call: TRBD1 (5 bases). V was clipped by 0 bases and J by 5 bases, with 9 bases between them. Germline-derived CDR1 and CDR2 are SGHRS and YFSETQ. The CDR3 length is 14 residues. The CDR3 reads CASSLDRPDQPQHF. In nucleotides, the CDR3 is TGCGCCAGCAGCTTGGACAGGCCCGATCAGCCCCAGCATTTT.

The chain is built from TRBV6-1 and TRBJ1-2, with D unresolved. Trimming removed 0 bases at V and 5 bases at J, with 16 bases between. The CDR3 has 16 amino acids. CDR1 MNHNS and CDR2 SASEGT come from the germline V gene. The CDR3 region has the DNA TGTGCCAGCAGTGAAGCGCTAGGGAGTGCAGGTTATGGCTACACCTTC. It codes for CASSEALGSAGYGYTF.

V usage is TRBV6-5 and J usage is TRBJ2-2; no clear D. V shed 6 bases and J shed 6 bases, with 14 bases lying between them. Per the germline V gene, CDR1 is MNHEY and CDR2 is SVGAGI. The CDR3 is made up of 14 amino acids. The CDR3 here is CASSSFGVPGELFF. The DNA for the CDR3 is TGTGCCAGCAGCTCCTTTGGGGTCCCCGGGGAGCTGTTTTTT.

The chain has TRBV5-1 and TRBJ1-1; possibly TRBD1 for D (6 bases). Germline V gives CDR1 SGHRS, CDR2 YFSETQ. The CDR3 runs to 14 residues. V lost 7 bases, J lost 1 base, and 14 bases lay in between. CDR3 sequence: CASRNDRSNTEAFF. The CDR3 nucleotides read TGCGCCAGCCGTAATGACAGGTCGAACACTGAAGCTTTCTTT.

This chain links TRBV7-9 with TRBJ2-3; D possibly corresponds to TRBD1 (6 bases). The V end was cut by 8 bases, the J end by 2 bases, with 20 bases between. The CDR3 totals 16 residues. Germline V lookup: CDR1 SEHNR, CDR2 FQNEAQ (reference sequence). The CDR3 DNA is TGTGCCAGCCCCCCACCTGTCAGGGGAAACACAGATACGCAGTATTTT. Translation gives CASPPPVRGNTDTQYF.

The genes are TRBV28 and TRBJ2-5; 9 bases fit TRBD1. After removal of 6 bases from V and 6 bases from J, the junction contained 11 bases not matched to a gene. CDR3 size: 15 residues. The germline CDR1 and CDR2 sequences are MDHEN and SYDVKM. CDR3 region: CASSLLGGQGKTQYF. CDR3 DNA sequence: TGTGCCAGCAGCCTGCTGGGGGGACAGGGCAAGACCCAGTACTTC.